Below, one TCR beta chain is given with its context. With V trimmed by 1 base and J by 6 bases, 1 base remained unmatched. The CDR3 loop spans 13 amino acids. Per germline, CDR1 SGHTA and CDR2 FQGNSA. The data belong to a study of blood T cell repertoires in COVID-19. Study at large: Material from acute and convalescent COVID-19 was sourced from the United States, Italy and Spain.

Method: immunoSEQ multiplex PCR; TCRdb's copy keeps in-frame clones and lacks some. Here the sample spans about 53,000 clones, 65% to 80% being singletons. The chain employs TRBV7-2 and TRBJ2-7; 9 bases fit TRBD1. This clonotype originated in a man in his 70s with active or convalescent COVID-19. Sequencing was carried out using peripheral blood. In DNA, the CDR3 is TGTGCCAGCAGCTTAGACAGGGGGCGCGAGCAGTACTTC. It specifies CASSLDRGREQYF.